Shown below are 22 T cell receptor beta chains from a single sample sequenced in a study of cytomegalovirus exposure and HLA in healthy donors. PCR was performed using 60 Vbeta and 13 Jbeta primers. TCRdb's table, derived via immunoSEQ multiplex PCR, lists solely in-frame clones and lacks some. The sample yields 150,000 to 200,000 clones, roughly 80% seen once. The sequenced material came from PBMCs. Source of these receptors: a woman aged 45-65 years in good health and CMV-seronegative.

V gene TRBV18 combines with J gene TRBJ2-5; 7 positions match TRBD1. Trimming removed 6 bases from V and 4 bases from J; junction bases left unmatched: 8. CDR3 size: 14 residues. Germline CDR1 KGHSH, CDR2 LQKENI. The CDR3 DNA is TGTGCCAGCTCGTTCCTTGGACAGGCAGAGACCCAGTACTTC. Translating it yields CASSFLGQAETQYF. Full variable domain (remainder filled in from reference TRBV18 and TRBJ2-5): NAGVMQNPRHLVRRRGQEARLRCSPMKGHSHVYWYRQLPEEGLKFMVYLQKENIIDESGMPKERFSAEFPKEGPSILRIQQVVRGDSAAYFCASSFLGQAETQYFGPGTRLLVL.

V usage is TRBV5-6 and J usage is TRBJ2-7; 11 bases agree with TRBD2. Germline loops: CDR1 SGHDT, CDR2 YYEEEE. The V and J ends lost 3 bases and 3 bases, in that order; junction bases with no gene match: 5. The CDR3 covers 15 residues. CDR3 in DNA: TGTGCCAGCAGCTGGGGACTAGCGGCCGACTACGAGCAGTACTTC. Translating gives CASSWGLAADYEQYF.

This clone occurred a few times. V is TRBV28 and J is TRBJ1-5, with D unresolved. CDR3 length equals 17 residues. In germline, CDR1 is MDHEN, CDR2 SYDVKM. Trimming pared 6 bases from V and 9 bases from J, leaving 27 bases between. CDR3 sequence reads: CASSTVDGNSIDRPQHF. DNA for the CDR3: TGTGCCAGCAGCACAGTGGACGGGAACTCAATTGATCGGCCCCAGCATTTT.

The chain uses TRBV27 and TRBJ2-5; TRBD1 aligns across 7 bases. Germline-derived CDR1 and CDR2 are MNHEY and SMNVEV (reference sequence). This CDR3 has 13 amino acids. V lost 10 bases, J lost 5 bases, and 10 bases stayed unmatched. The CDR3 sequence is CATRTGPWETQYF. The DNA of the CDR3 is TGTGCCACCCGGACAGGCCCGTGGGAGACCCAGTACTTC.

The rearrangement joins TRBV4-2 to TRBJ2-5; TRBD2 is a possible D gene (6 bases). This CDR3 region has 15 residues. CDR1 and CDR2 (germline): LGHNA, YNFKEQ. V was pared by 0 bases and J by 5 bases, with 13 bases between. CDR3 bases: TGTGCCAGCAGCCAAGAAGCAGGACTACGGGAGACCCAGTACTTC. Translation gives CASSQEAGLRETQYF.

Concerning this clone: A junction boundary mismatches the germline segment, possibly from a read error. The chain combines TRBV7-9 with TRBJ2-3; no reliable D call. The CDR3 covers 12 residues. CDR1 SEHNR and CDR2 FQNEAQ come from the germline V gene (reference sequence). CDR3 protein: CSSSFSRDTQYF. The CDR3 region has the DNA TGTTCCAGCAGCTTTTCTCGAGATACGCAGTATTTT.

The rearrangement uses TRBV6-5 and TRBJ2-7, with D possibly TRBD1 on 5 matching bases. Trimming removed 2 bases from V and 3 bases from J, with 14 bases in between. This CDR3 is 15 amino acids long. The germline V gene has CDR1 MNHEY and CDR2 SVGAGI. CDR3 sequence reads: CASSYGYQGHYEQYF. CDR3 sequence (DNA): TGTGCCAGCAGTTACGGATATCAGGGCCACTACGAGCAGTACTTC.

The chain combines TRBV2 with TRBJ1-1; D is possibly TRBD1 (6 bases). The CDR3 runs 14 residues. Germline V gene sequence: CDR1 SNHLY, CDR2 FYNNEI. V lost 3 bases, J lost 5 bases, and 13 bases lay in between. The CDR3 spells CASSDGYRVTEAFF. CDR3 nucleotides: TGTGCCAGCAGTGACGGTTACAGGGTGACTGAAGCTTTCTTT.

This clone has a count of ten or more. The J gene is TRBJ1-2, the V gene TRBV10-3; D is perhaps TRBD1 (5 bases). V lost 5 bases and J lost 5, with 15 bases in between. CDR1 is ENHRY and CDR2 is SYGVKD in the germline V gene. The CDR3 has 14 amino acids. Here the CDR3 reads CAISQGIWGYGYTF. DNA for the CDR3: TGTGCCATCAGTCAGGGCATTTGGGGATATGGCTACACCTTC.

This chain joins TRBV29-1 and TRBJ1-2; 8 bases match TRBD1. Germline assignment: CDR1 SQVTM and CDR2 ANQGSEA. The CDR3 is made up of 15 amino acids. J lost 4 bases, V lost 0 bases, and 7 bases had no gene match. CDR3 DNA: TGCAGCGTTGAAGAGGCAGGGGGCATTAGCTATGGCTACACCTTC. It codes for CSVEEAGGISYGYTF. The variable domain in full, with the rest retrieved from reference TRBV29-1 and TRBJ1-2, is SAVISQKPSRDICQRGTSLTIQCQVDSQVTMMFWYRQQPGQSLTLIATANQGSEATYESGFVIDKFPISRPNLTFSTLTVSNMSPEDSSIYLCSVEEAGGISYGYTFGSGTRLTVV.

Details on this clone: At the DNA level, this CDR3 is encoded by other sequences in the same sample as well. The V and J genes are TRBV18 and TRBJ1-1, with a weak D call TRBD1 (5 bases). The germline V gene encodes CDR1 KGHSH and CDR2 LQKENI. The V end was cut by 6 bases, the J end by 1 base, with 9 bases between. The CDR3 is 13 amino acids. The CDR3: CASSADRNTEAFF. The CDR3 region has the DNA TGTGCCAGCTCTGCCGACAGGAACACTGAAGCTTTCTTT.

The gene calls are TRBV14 and TRBJ2-2; D call uncertain. V was shortened by 1 base and J by 4 bases, with 10 bases between the two germline ends. CDR1 is SGHDN, CDR2 FVKESK, per germline. This CDR3 comprises 15 residues. The CDR3 protein is CASSQAVAGTGELFF. The CDR3 DNA reads as TGTGCCAGCAGCCAAGCGGTAGCCGGCACCGGGGAGCTGTTTTTT.

The chain has TRBV5-4 and TRBJ1-1, with a possible D match to TRBD1 (5 bases). The CDR3 loop spans 16 amino acids. Germline V gives CDR1 SGHNT, CDR2 YYREEE (reference sequence). Trimming shortened V by 4 bases and J by 4 bases, and 20 bases separated the two germline ends. CDR3 DNA sequence: TGTGCCAGCAGCCCGGCGGGGGGACCTGGGAGCACTGAAGCTTTCTTT. Translated, it gives CASSPAGGPGSTEAFF.

V usage is TRBV4-3 and J usage is TRBJ2-3; 9 bases are a match to TRBD2. V lost 8 bases to trimming and J lost 6 bases; unmatched junction nucleotides: 12. There are 15 residues in the CDR3. CDR1 and CDR2 (germline): LGHNA, YSLEER. The DNA for the CDR3 is TGCGCCAGCGAAAATACCCTAGCGGGAAGGGATACGCAGTATTTT. It translates to CASENTLAGRDTQYF.

The rearrangement links TRBV19 to TRBJ1-6, with 7 bases lining up with TRBD1. Germline V gene sequence: CDR1 LNHDA, CDR2 SQIVND (reference sequence). The CDR3 totals 16 residues. The V gene end was trimmed by 1 base and the J gene end by 7 bases; junction bases not matched to a gene: 7. The CDR3 DNA is TGTGCCAGTAGTATAGGAGGGGGCAGAAGGAATTCACCCCTCCACTTT. It yields the protein CASSIGGGRRNSPLHF. Variable domain in full (rest from reference TRBV19 and TRBJ1-6): DGGITQSPKYLFRKEGQNVTLSCEQNLNHDAMYWYRQDPGQGLRLIYYSQIVNDFQKGDIAEGYSVSREKKESFPLTVTSAQKNPTAFYLCASSIGGGRRNSPLHFGNGTRLTVT.

The chain joins TRBV11-3 to TRBJ1-1; no firm D call. V lost 2 bases and J 2 bases, leaving 3 bases between the germline ends. The CDR3 loop spans 12 amino acids. Germline V gene sequence: CDR1 SGHNT, CDR2 YENEEA. CDR3 loop: CASSLSNTEAFF. The CDR3 DNA reads TGTGCCAGCAGCTTATCAAACACTGAAGCTTTCTTT.

V and J are TRBV27 and TRBJ1-2; D is undetermined. The CDR3 extends over 13 amino acids. CDR1 is MNHEY, CDR2 SMNVEV, per germline (reference sequence). Trimming took 6 bases from V and 4 from J, leaving 12 bases between them. The CDR3: CASSLRQAYGYTF. The CDR3, as DNA: TGTGCCAGCAGCCTCCGCCAGGCCTATGGCTACACCTTC.

This clone showed up just a few times. The genes are TRBV5-1 and TRBJ2-7, with 7 bases aligning to TRBD1. There are 12 residues in the CDR3. Per the germline V gene, CDR1 is SGHRS and CDR2 is YFSETQ. Losses at the gene ends were 4 bases for V and 6 bases for J; bases not matched to a gene: 4. The CDR3 loop is CASSTTGVEQYF. CDR3 nucleotides: TGCGCCAGCAGCACCACAGGGGTCGAGCAGTACTTC.

The chain joins TRBV28 to TRBJ2-3, with 10 positions matching TRBD2. J was trimmed by 0 bases and V by 6 bases; bases with no gene match: 15. This CDR3 region has 19 residues. Germline CDR1 MDHEN, CDR2 SYDVKM. This chain's CDR3 is CASSSRFHSSGSSTDTQYF. The CDR3, as DNA: TGTGCCAGCAGCTCTCGCTTTCATTCTAGCGGGAGTAGCACAGATACGCAGTATTTT. The full variable domain, rest sourced from reference TRBV28 and TRBJ2-3, is DVKVTQSSRYLVKRTGEKVFLECVQDMDHENMFWYRQDPGLGLRLIYFSYDVKMKEKGDIPEGYSVSREKKERFSLILESASTNQTSMYLCASSSRFHSSGSSTDTQYFGPGTRLTVL.

This chain links TRBV6-5 with TRBJ1-1, with D unclear. This CDR3 spans 15 amino acids. Germline V gene data show CDR1 as MNHEY and CDR2 as SVGAGI. The V end was cut by 3 bases, the J end by 0 bases, with 11 bases between. Here the CDR3 reads CASSYHGVLNTEAFF. In DNA form, the CDR3 reads TGTGCCAGCAGTTATCACGGGGTTTTGAACACTGAAGCTTTCTTT.

The chain couples TRBV5-1 to TRBJ2-3, with D possibly TRBD1 on 5 matching bases. Looked up from germline, CDR1 is SGHRS and CDR2 is YFSETQ. V was trimmed by 2 bases and J by 2 bases, leaving 12 bases between them. The length of the CDR3 is 15 residues. The chain's CDR3 is CASSFEGVHTDTQYF. The CDR3, as DNA: TGCGCCAGCAGCTTTGAAGGGGTCCACACAGATACGCAGTATTTT. Filled out from reference TRBV5-1 and TRBJ2-3, the complete variable domain reads KAGVTQTPRYLIKTRGQQVTLSCSPISGHRSVSWYQQTPGQGLQFLFEYFSETQRNKGNFPGRFSGRQFSNSRSEMNVSTLELGDSALYLCASSFEGVHTDTQYFGPGTRLTVL.

This chain uses TRBV7-2 with TRBJ1-5; maybe TRBD1 (5 bases). The CDR3 sequence is 14 residues long. Trimming cost V 2 bases and J 2 bases, with 7 bases left between them. Germline V CDR1 and CDR2: SGHTA, FQGNSA. DNA for the CDR3: TGTGCCAGCAGCTTATCAGGGCGCAATCAGCCCCAGCATTTT. Residues: CASSLSGRNQPQHF.